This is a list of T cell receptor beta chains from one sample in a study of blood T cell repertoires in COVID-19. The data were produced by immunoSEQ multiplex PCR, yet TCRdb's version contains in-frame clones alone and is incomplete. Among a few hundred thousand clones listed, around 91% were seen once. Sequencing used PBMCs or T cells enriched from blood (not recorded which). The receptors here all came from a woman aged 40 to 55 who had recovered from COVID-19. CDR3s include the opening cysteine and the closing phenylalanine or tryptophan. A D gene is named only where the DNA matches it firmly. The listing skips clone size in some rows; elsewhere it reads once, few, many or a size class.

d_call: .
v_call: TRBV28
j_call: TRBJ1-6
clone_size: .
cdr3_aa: CASGGRRAEDNSPLHF
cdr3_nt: TGTGCCAGCGGAGGAAGGAGGGCAGAAGATAATTCACCCCTCCACTTT

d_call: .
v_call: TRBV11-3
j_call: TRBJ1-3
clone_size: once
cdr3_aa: CASSPGFDAGNTIYF
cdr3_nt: TGTGCCAGCAGCCCAGGGTTCGATGCTGGAAACACCATATATTTT

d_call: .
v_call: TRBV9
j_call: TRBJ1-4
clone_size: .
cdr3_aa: CASSVGSEKLFF
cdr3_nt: TGTGCCAGCAGCGTAGGGAGTGAAAAACTGTTTTTT

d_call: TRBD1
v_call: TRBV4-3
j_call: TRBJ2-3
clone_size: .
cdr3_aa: CASSQGTGSWDTQYF
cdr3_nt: TGCGCCAGCAGCCAAGGGACAGGAAGTTGGGATACGCAGTATTTT

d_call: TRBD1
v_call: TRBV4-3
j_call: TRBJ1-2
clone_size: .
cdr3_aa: CASSPGQALLYGYTF
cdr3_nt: TGCGCCAGCAGCCCCGGACAGGCGCTACTCTATGGCTACACCTTC

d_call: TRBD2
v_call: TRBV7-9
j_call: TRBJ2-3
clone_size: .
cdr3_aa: CASSLLASGGNTDTQYF
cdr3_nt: TGTGCCAGCAGCTTATTGGCCAGCGGGGGGAACACAGATACGCAGTATTTT

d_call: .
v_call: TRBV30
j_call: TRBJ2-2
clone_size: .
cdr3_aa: CAWSFNRRNTGELFF
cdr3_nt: TGTGCCTGGAGTTTTAACAGGCGGAACACCGGGGAGCTGTTTTTT

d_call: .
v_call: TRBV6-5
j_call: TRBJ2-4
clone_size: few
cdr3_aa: CASSSGQPLAKNIQYF
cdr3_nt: TGTGCCAGCAGTTCCGGACAGCCCCTGGCCAAAAACATTCAGTACTTC

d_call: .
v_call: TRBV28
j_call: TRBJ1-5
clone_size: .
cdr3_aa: CASSSRGEEPQHF
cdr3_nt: TGTGCCAGCAGTTCCCGCGGAGAGGAGCCCCAGCATTTT

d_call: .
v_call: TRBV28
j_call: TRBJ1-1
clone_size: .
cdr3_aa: CASSPPPRGRDTEAFF
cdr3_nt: TGTGCCAGCAGTCCCCCGCCCAGGGGTCGTGACACTGAAGCTTTCTTT

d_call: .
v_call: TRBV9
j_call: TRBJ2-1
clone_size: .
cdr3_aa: CASSVAPGGGGDNEQFF
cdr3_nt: TGTGCCAGCAGCGTAGCGCCAGGGGGCGGGGGTGACAATGAGCAGTTCTTC

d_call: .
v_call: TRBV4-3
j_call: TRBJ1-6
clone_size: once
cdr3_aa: CASSQDQDSPLHF
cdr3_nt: TGCGCCAGCAGCCAAGATCAGGATTCACCCCTCCACTTT

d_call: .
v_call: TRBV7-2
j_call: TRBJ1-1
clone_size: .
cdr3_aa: CASSLGGRNTEAFF
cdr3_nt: TGTGCCAGCAGCTTGGGGGGGCGGAACACTGAAGCTTTCTTT

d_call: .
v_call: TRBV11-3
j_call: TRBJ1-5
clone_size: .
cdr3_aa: CASSLAGAGQPQHF
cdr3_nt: TGTGCCAGCAGCTTAGCTGGGGCCGGTCAGCCCCAGCATTTT

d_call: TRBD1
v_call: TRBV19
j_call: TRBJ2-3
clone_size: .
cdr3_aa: CASSRDRGSADTQYF
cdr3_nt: TGTGCCAGTAGTAGGGACAGGGGCTCTGCAGATACGCAGTATTTT

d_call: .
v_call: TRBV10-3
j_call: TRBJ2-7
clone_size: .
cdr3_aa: CAISETNSYEQYF
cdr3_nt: TGTGCCATCAGTGAAACTAACTCCTACGAGCAGTACTTC

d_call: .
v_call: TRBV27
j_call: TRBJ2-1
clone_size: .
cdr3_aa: CASSRRSNEQFF
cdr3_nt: TGTGCCAGCAGTCGCCGTAGCAATGAGCAGTTCTTC

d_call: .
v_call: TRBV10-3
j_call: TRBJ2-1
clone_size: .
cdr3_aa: CAISGGQIVGSYNEQFF
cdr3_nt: TGTGCCATCAGCGGAGGTCAGATCGTCGGGTCCTACAATGAGCAGTTCTTC

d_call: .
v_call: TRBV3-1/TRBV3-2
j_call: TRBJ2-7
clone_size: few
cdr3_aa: CASSQFTGALEQYF
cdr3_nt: TGTGCCAGCAGCCAGTTCACTGGGGCCCTAGAGCAGTACTTC

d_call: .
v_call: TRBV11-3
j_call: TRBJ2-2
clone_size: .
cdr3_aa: CASRRDTSGGGELFF
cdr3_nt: TGTGCCAGCAGGCGGGATACCTCAGGGGGCGGGGAGCTGTTTTTT

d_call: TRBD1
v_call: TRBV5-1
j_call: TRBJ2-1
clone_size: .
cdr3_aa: CASSSIMAGGYNEQFF
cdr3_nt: TGCGCCAGCAGCTCTATAATGGCAGGGGGTTACAATGAGCAGTTCTTC

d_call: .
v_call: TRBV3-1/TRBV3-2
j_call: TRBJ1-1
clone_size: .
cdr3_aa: CASSYRVETEAFF
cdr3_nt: TGTGCCAGCAGCTACAGGGTGGAGACTGAAGCTTTCTTT

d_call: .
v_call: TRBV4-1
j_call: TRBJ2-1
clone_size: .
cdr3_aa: CASSQPGDNEQFF
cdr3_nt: TGCGCCAGCAGCCAACCTGGAGACAATGAGCAGTTCTTC

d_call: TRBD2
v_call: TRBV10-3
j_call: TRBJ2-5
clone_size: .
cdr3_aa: CAISSASGLQETQYF
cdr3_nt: TGTGCCATCTCGTCGGCTAGCGGCCTCCAAGAGACCCAGTACTTC

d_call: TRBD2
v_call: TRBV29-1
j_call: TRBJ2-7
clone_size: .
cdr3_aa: CSVVEASGSYEQYF
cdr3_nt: TGCAGCGTCGTGGAGGCTAGCGGGAGTTACGAGCAGTACTTC

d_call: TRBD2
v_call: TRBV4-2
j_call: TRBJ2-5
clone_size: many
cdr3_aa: CASSQDLTSGSETQYF
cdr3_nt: TGTGCCAGCAGCCAAGATCTTACTAGCGGGAGTGAGACCCAGTACTTC

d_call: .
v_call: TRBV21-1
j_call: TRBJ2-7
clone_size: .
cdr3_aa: CAREWTTKRGAGRQYF
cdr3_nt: TGTGCCAGAGAGTGGACTACTAAAAGAGGGGCAGGTAGGCAGTACTTC

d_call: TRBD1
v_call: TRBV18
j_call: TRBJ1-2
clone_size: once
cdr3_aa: CASSPRRDRGNGYTF
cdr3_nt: TGTGCCAGCTCACCACGCAGGGACAGGGGCAATGGCTACACCTTC

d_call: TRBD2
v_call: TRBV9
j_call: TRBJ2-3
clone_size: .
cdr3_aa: CASSLQGLAGAPDTQYF
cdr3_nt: TGTGCCAGCAGCCTACAGGGACTAGCGGGGGCCCCAGATACGCAGTATTTT

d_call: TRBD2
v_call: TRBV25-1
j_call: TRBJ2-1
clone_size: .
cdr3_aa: CASSESSGRSWEQFF
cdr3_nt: TGTGCCAGCAGTGAGTCTAGCGGGAGGTCTTGGGAGCAGTTCTTC

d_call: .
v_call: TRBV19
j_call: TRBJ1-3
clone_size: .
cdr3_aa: CASSILGAGGNTIYF
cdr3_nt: TGTGCCAGTAGTATTCTAGGGGCCGGGGGAAACACCATATATTTT

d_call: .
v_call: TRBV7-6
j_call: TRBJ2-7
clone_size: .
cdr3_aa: CASSPGQTSYEQYF
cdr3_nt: TGTGCCAGCAGCCCAGGACAAACCTCCTACGAGCAGTACTTC

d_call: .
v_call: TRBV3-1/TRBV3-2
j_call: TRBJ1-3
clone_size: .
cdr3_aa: CASSPTGIGTGNTIYF
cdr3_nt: TGTGCCAGCAGCCCCACAGGGATTGGGACGGGAAACACCATATATTTT

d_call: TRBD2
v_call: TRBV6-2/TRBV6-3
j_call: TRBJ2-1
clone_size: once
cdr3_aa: CASSYEVAGDTQFF
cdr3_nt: TGTGCCAGCAGTTACGAGGTAGCGGGAGACACGCAGTTCTTC

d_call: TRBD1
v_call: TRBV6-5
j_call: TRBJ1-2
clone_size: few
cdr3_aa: CASSRTGNVNYGYTF
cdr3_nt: TGTGCCAGCAGCAGGACAGGGAATGTAAACTATGGCTACACCTTC

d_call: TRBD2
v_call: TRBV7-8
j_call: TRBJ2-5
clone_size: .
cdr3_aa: CASSLAGLAGEETQYF
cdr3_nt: TGTGCCAGCAGCTTAGCAGGACTAGCGGGGGAGGAGACCCAGTACTTC

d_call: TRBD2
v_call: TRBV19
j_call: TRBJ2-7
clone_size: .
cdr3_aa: CASSATGLAGAREQYF
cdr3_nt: TGTGCCAGTAGTGCCACGGGACTAGCGGGAGCCCGGGAGCAGTACTTC

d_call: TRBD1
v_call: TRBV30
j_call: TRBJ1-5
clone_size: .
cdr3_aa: CAFRGQSNQPQHF
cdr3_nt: TGTGCCTTTAGGGGGCAGAGCAATCAGCCCCAGCATTTT

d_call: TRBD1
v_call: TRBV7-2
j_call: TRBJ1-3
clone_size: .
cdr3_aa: CASRPGQGGNTIYF
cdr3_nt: TGTGCCAGCCGACCCGGACAGGGGGGAAACACCATATATTTT

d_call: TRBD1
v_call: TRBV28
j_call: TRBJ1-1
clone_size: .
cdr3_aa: CASSTTSRGYNTEAFF
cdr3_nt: TGTGCCAGCAGCACAACCAGCAGGGGGTATAACACTGAAGCTTTCTTT

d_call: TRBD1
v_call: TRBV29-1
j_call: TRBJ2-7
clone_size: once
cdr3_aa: CSVEASGTGVDEQYF
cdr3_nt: TGCAGCGTTGAAGCCTCCGGGACAGGGGTGGACGAGCAGTACTTC

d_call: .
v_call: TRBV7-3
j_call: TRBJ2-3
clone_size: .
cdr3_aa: CASSLGAGAQYF
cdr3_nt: TGTGCCAGCAGCCTCGGCGCCGGGGCGCAGTATTTT

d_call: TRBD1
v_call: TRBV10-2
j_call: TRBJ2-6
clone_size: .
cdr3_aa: CASSVQGVSGANVLTF
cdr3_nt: TGCGCCAGCAGTGTTCAGGGGGTCTCCGGGGCCAACGTCCTGACTTTC

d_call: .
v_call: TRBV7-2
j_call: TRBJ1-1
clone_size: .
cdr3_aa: CASSLGTVNTEAFF
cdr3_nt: TGTGCCAGCAGCTTAGGGACTGTGAACACTGAAGCTTTCTTT